Presented here are 13 T cell receptor beta chains from one specimen sequenced in a study of early T cells in non-severe SARS-CoV-2 infection. MiXCR, applied by TCRdb to the 5' RACE reads, yields one record per CDR3 protein. The table records around 77,000 distinct CDR3 sequences, 5% of them present only once. The source material was whole blood, sampled at baseline. The source of these receptors is an adult who was a healthcare worker with PCR-confirmed SARS-CoV-2 infection or an uninfected control (not recorded which).

In this sample, this clonotype turned up many times. The V call is TRBV12-3 or TRBV12-4, the J call TRBJ2-7, with D possibly matching TRBD1 (6 bases). Trimming shortened V by 6 bases and J by 0 bases, and 21 bases separated the two germline ends. CDR3 length: 17 residues. The CDR3 protein is CASSEDWAGALSYEQYF. CDR3 sequence (DNA): TGTGCCAGCAGCGAAGACTGGGCAGGGGCACTCTCCTACGAGCAGTACTTC.

Ten or more counts support this clonotype. The rearrangement joins TRBV7-6 to TRBJ2-7; perhaps D is TRBD1 or TRBD2 (5 bases each). The CDR3 length is 15 residues. Germline CDR1 is SGHVS and CDR2 is FNYEAQ. V lost 4 bases and J lost 1, with 14 bases in between. The CDR3 sequence is CASSSSGTASYEQYF. CDR3 nucleotides: TGTGCCAGCAGCTCCTCCGGGACGGCATCCTACGAGCAGTACTTC.

The chain recombines TRBV28 with TRBJ2-7, with D possibly matching TRBD1 (6 bases). V was pared by 6 bases and J by 2 bases, with 14 bases between. The CDR3 covers 14 residues. In germline, CDR1 is MDHEN, CDR2 SYDVKM. The CDR3, as DNA: TGTGCCAGCAGCTTCATTGGACAGACCTACGAGCAGTACTTC. This sequence encodes CASSFIGQTYEQYF.

This clonotype occurred many times. The rearrangement links TRBV28 to TRBJ2-1; TRBD2 might be the D (6 bases). The germline V gene encodes CDR1 MDHEN and CDR2 SYDVKM. The CDR3 is made up of 14 amino acids. Trimming left V 8 bases short and J 3 bases short, with 14 bases between. CDR3 sequence (DNA): TGTGCCAGCTCGAACGGAGGGAACTACAATGAGCAGTTCTTC. Its translation is CASSNGGNYNEQFF.

As regards this clonotype: Germline and junction disagree at one end, which may indicate a read error. The chain links TRBV6-6 to TRBJ2-7, with D possibly TRBD1 on 5 matching bases. The CDR3 contains 12 residues. Germline lookup yields CDR1 MNHNY and CDR2 SVGAGI (reference sequence). CDR3 nucleotides: TGTGCCAGCATAGGGGCCTCCTCCGAGCAGTACTTC. Its translation is CASIGASSEQYF.

The table lists this clonotype with a few counts. The CDR3 here is CASSLVPATRDYGYTF. The CDR3 DNA reads TGTGCCAGCAGCTTGGTTCCCGCGACAAGGGACTATGGCTACACCTTC. The chain is built from TRBV5-5 and TRBJ1-2; D unresolved. With 0 bases removed from V and 3 bases from J, the gap between germline ends came to 15 bases. CDR1 is SGHKS and CDR2 is YYEKEE in the germline V gene (reference sequence). The CDR3 contains 16 residues. Full variable domain (remainder filled in from reference TRBV5-5 and TRBJ1-2): DAGVTQSPTHLIKTRGQQVTLRCSPISGHKSVSWYQQVLGQGPQFIFQYYEKEERGRGNFPDRFSARQFPNYSSELNVNALLLGDSALYLCASSLVPATRDYGYTFGSGTRLTVV.

The chain joins TRBV3-1 to TRBJ1-6; no firm D call. V was pared by 4 bases and J by 4 bases, with 8 bases between. The CDR3 length is 14 residues. Germline V CDR1 and CDR2: LGHDT, YNNKEL (reference sequence). CDR3 nucleotide sequence: TGTGCCAGCAGCCTCTCCGTTTATAATTCACCCCTCCACTTT. It encodes CASSLSVYNSPLHF.

This clonotype was observed many times. The rearrangement links TRBV6-7 to TRBJ1-5; 10 nucleotides agree with TRBD1. TRBV6-7 is sorted into the ORF group, with uncertain function. Trimming at V came to 5 bases and at J to 7 bases, leaving 8 bases not matched to a gene. The CDR3 totals 15 residues. In DNA form, the CDR3 reads TGTGCCAGCAGTGCGGGACAGGGGCCGGGGCAGCCCCAGCATTTT. Its translation: CASSAGQGPGQPQHF.

This clonotype was recorded at least ten times. The chain has TRBV6-6 and TRBJ1-2; 8 bases are shared with TRBD1. The length of the CDR3 is 13 residues. The germline V gene encodes CDR1 MNHNY and CDR2 SVGAGI (reference sequence). The junction had 7 bases not matched to a gene; V was cut back by 11 bases and J by 2 bases. Written as DNA, the CDR3 is TGTGCCGGGACGCACAGGGGGAACTATGGCTACACCTTC. The encoded protein is CAGTHRGNYGYTF.

Turning to this clonotype: A junction boundary mismatches the germline segment, possibly from a read error. The chain carries TRBV10-3 and TRBJ2-3; D is possibly TRBD2 (5 bases). The CDR3 spans 14 residues. CDR1 ENHRY and CDR2 SYGVKD come from the germline V gene. The CDR3 DNA follows: TGTGCCCATTCTCGGGATGGGAGCACAGATGCGCAGTATTTT. Its protein is CAHSRDGSTDAQYF.

The table lists this clonotype with a few counts. The rearrangement joins TRBV19 to TRBJ2-7; D might be TRBD1 (5 bases). There are 15 residues in the CDR3. Trimming cost V 0 bases and J 3 bases, with 12 bases left between them. Per the germline V gene, CDR1 is LNHDA and CDR2 is SQIVND (reference sequence). This CDR3 is CASSIDLQDNYEQYF. In DNA, the CDR3 is TGTGCCAGTAGTATAGATCTTCAGGACAACTACGAGCAGTACTTC.

This clonotype was counted only a few times. CDR3 protein: CASSHPGLARGGQFF. CDR3 sequence (DNA): TGTGCCAGCAGCCACCCGGGACTAGCCAGAGGGGGGCAGTTCTTC. The chain recombines TRBV4-2 with TRBJ2-1, with 9 positions matching TRBD2. V lost 3 bases to trimming and J lost 12 bases; unmatched junction nucleotides: 12. The CDR3 sequence is 15 residues long. The germline V gene encodes CDR1 LGHNA and CDR2 YNFKEQ.

This clonotype was observed at least ten times. The chain recombines TRBV18 with TRBJ1-2; D is unclear. From germline, CDR1 is KGHSH and CDR2 LQKENI. The CDR3 totals 13 residues. V lost 1 base to trimming and J lost 4 bases, with 7 bases between them. In DNA, the CDR3 is TGTGCCAGCTCACCACAGGCTTCCTATGGCTACACCTTC. It codes for CASSPQASYGYTF.